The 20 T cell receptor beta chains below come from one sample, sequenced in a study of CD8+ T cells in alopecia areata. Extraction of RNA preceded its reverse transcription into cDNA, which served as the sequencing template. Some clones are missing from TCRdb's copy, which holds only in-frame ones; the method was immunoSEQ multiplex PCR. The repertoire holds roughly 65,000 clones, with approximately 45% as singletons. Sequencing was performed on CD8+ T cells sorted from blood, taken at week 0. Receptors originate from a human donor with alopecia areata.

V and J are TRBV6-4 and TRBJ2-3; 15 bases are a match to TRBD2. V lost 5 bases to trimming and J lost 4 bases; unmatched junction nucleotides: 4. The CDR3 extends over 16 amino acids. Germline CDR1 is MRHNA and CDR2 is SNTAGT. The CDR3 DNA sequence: TGTGCCAGCAGTCCCGGACTAGCGGGAGGGCCAGATACGCAGTATTTT. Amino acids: CASSPGLAGGPDTQYF.

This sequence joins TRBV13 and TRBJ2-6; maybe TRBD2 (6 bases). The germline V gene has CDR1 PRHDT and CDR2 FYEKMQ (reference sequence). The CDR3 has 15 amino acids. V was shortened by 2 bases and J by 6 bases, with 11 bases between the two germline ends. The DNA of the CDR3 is TGTGCCAGCAGCTTATGGAGGGACCAGGCCAACGTCCTGACTTTC. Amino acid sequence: CASSLWRDQANVLTF.

The CDR3: CASSRLAGGYNEQFF. In DNA, the CDR3 is TGTGCCAGCAGTAGACTAGCGGGAGGGTACAATGAGCAGTTCTTC. The chain recombines TRBV2 with TRBJ2-1; 14 bases align to TRBD2. The CDR3 sequence is 15 residues long. The J segment lost 4 bases and the V segment lost 5 bases, leaving 1 base of the junction unmatched. Germline V gene lookup returns CDR1 SNHLY and CDR2 FYNNEI.

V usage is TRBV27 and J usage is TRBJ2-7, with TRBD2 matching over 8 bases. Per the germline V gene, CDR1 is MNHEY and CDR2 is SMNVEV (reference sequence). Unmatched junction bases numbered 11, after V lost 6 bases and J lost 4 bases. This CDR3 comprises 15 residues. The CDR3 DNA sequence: TGTGCCAGCAGCTCTACTAGCGGCGCAGGTTACGAGCAGTACTTC. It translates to CASSSTSGAGYEQYF.

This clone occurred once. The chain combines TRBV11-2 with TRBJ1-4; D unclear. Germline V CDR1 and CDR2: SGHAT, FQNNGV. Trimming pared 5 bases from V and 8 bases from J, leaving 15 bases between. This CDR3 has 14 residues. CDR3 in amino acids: CASSQNSGREKLFF. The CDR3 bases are TGTGCCAGCAGCCAAAACTCCGGCCGAGAAAAACTGTTTTTT.

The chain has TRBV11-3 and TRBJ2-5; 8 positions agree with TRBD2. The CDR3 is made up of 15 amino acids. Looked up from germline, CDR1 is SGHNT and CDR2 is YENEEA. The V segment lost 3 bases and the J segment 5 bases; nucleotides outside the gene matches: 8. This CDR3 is CASSFAAGDLETQYF. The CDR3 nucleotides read TGTGCCAGCAGCTTTGCAGCGGGAGATTTGGAGACCCAGTACTTC.

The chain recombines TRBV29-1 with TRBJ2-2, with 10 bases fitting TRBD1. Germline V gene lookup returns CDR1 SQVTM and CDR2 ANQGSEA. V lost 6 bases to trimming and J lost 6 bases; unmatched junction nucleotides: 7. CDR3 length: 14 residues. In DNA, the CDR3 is TGCAGCGTCGACCCCGGGACAGGGGCCGGGGAGCTGTTTTTT. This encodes CSVDPGTGAGELFF.

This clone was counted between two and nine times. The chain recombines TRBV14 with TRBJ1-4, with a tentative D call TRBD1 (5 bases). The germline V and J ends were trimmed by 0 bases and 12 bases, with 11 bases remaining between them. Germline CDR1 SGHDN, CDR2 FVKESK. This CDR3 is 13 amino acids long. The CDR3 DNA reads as TGTGCCAGCAGCCAAGATCTTGGGGGGGAACTGTTTTTT. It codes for CASSQDLGGELFF.

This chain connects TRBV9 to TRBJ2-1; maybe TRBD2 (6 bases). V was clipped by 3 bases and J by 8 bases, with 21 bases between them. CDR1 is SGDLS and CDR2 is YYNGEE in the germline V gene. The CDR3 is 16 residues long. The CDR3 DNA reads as TGTGCCAGCAGCGCCAGTCCCGGGACTTTTCCCTATGAGCAGTTCTTC. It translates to CASSASPGTFPYEQFF.

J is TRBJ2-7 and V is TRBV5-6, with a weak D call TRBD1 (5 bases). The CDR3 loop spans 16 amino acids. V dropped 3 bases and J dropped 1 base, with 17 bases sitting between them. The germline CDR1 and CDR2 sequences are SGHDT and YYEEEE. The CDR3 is CASSSMTVLRSYEQYF. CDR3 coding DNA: TGTGCCAGCAGCTCCATGACAGTCCTGAGATCCTACGAGCAGTACTTC.

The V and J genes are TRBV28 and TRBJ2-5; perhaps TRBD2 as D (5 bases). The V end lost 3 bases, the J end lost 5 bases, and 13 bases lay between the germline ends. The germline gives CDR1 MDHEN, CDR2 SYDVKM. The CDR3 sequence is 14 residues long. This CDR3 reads CASSLFTQRETQYF. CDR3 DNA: TGTGCCAGCAGTTTGTTCACTCAGCGGGAGACCCAGTACTTC.

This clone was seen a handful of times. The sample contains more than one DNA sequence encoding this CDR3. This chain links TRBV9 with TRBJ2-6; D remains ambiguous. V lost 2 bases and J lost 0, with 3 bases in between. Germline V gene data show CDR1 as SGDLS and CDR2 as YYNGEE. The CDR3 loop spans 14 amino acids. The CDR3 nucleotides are TGTGCCAGCAGCGTCGGCTCTGGGGCCAACGTCCTGACTTTC. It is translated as CASSVGSGANVLTF.

CDR3 amino acids: CASSLPEQGDGETQYF. The CDR3 DNA follows: TGTGCCAGCAGCTTACCCGAACAGGGGGACGGCGAGACCCAGTACTTC. The chain uses TRBV7-9 and TRBJ2-5; 8 nucleotides align to TRBD1. The CDR3 spans 16 residues. After removal of 2 bases from V and 5 bases from J, the junction contained 10 bases not matched to a gene. The germline V gene encodes CDR1 SEHNR and CDR2 FQNEAQ (reference sequence).

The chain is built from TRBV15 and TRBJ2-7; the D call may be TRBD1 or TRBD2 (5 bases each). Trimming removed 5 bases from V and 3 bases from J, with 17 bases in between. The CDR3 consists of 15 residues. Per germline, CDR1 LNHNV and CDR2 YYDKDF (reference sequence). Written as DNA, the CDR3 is TGTGCCACCAGCTATTCTCAGGGAGCGGACTACGAGCAGTACTTC. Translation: CATSYSQGADYEQYF.

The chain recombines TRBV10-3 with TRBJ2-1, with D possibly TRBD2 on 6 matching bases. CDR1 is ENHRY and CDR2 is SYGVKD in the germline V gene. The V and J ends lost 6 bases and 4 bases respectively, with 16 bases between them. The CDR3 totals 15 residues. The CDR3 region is CAISTTGTLYNEQFF. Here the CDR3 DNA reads TGTGCCATCAGCACCACCGGGACTCTATACAATGAGCAGTTCTTC.

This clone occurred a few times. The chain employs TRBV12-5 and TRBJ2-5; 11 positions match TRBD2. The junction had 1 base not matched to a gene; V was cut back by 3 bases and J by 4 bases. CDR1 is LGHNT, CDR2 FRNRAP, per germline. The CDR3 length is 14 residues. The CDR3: CASGFSGRGETQYF. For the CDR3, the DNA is TGTGCTAGTGGTTTTAGCGGGAGGGGAGAGACCCAGTACTTC.

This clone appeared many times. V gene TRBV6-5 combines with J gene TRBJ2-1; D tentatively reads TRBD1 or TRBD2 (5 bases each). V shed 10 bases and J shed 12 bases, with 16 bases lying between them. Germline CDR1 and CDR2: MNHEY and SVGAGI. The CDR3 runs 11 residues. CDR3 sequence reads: CATRVRGTQFF. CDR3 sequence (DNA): TGTGCCACAAGGGTGAGGGGTACGCAGTTCTTC.

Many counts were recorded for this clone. The CDR3 bases are TGTGCCAGCAGCGAAGTAGCGAGGCGGGAGGGCCTGAACGAGCAGTACTTC. Amino acids: CASSEVARREGLNEQYF. The V call is TRBV21-1, the J call TRBJ2-7; the tabulated D call, TRBD2, remains unverified against the DNA. TRBV21-1 is recorded as a pseudogene. This CDR3 is 17 amino acids long.

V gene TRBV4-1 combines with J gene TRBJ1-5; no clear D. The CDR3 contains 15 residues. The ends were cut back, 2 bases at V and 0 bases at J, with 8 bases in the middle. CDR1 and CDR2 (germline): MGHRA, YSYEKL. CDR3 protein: CASSQRENSNQPQHF. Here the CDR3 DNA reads TGCGCCAGCAGCCAACGTGAGAATAGCAATCAGCCCCAGCATTTT.

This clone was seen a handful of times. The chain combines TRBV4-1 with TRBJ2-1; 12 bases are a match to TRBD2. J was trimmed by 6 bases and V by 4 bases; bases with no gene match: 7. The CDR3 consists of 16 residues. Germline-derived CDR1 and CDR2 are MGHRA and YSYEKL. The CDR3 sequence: CASSPTRLAGVNEQFF. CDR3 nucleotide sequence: TGCGCCAGCAGCCCCACCCGACTAGCGGGGGTCAATGAGCAGTTCTTC.